These 7 T cell receptor beta chains came from one sample sequenced in a study of T cells in Graves' hyperthyroidism and ophthalmopathy. What was amplified from RNA transcripts were TCR beta CDR3 regions. A first-round RT-PCR of the TCR CDR3 used the HTBI primer set. One entry per CDR3 protein results from TCRdb running MiXCR on the multiplex PCR reads. The sample includes about 640,000 distinct CDR3 sequences, about 20% of them seen just once. The sample taken for sequencing was blood. The receptors shown here come from a man aged 25 to 45 with Graves' ophthalmopathy.

This clonotype was detected a few times. The chain combines TRBV7-3 with TRBJ2-6; D is unclear. Trimming left V 2 bases short and J 0 bases short, with 8 bases between. Germline lookup yields CDR1 SGHTA and CDR2 FQGTGA. The CDR3 loop spans 16 amino acids. The CDR3 here is CASSLGQSSGANVLTF. The CDR3 nucleotides are TGTGCCAGCAGCTTAGGGCAAAGCTCTGGGGCCAACGTCCTGACTTTC. Full variable domain (missing parts from reference TRBV7-3 and TRBJ2-6): GAGVSQTPSNKVTEKGKYVELRCDPISGHTALYWYRQSLGQGPEFLIYFQGTGAADDSGLPNDRFFAVRPEGSVSTLKIQRTERGDSAVYLCASSLGQSSGANVLTFGAGSRLTVL.

This clonotype was counted at least ten times. The DNA of the CDR3 is TGTGCCAGCAGTTCGACAGGGAATAGCAATCAGCCCCAGCATTTT. This codes for CASSSTGNSNQPQHF. The chain links TRBV6-1 to TRBJ1-5; 7 bases map to TRBD1. The CDR3 extends over 15 amino acids. V lost 5 bases to trimming and J lost 0 bases; unmatched junction nucleotides: 4. From germline, CDR1 is MNHNS and CDR2 SASEGT.

The rearrangement joins TRBV9 to TRBJ2-2; D is uncertain. V gave up 3 bases and J gave up 4 bases, with 13 bases separating them. Per the germline V gene, CDR1 is SGDLS and CDR2 is YYNGEE. The CDR3 length is 15 residues. The CDR3 DNA reads as TGTGCCAGCAGCGGACACAGTGGCCCCACCGGGGAGCTGTTTTTT. As protein: CASSGHSGPTGELFF.

The chain uses TRBV4-1 and TRBJ2-7; 10 bases match TRBD1. There are 14 residues in the CDR3. The trim removed 5 bases at V and 7 bases at J, leaving 8 bases unmatched. CDR1 is MGHRA and CDR2 is YSYEKL in the germline V gene. In nucleotides, the CDR3 is TGCGCCAGCAGCGCACGACAGGGGGCGGGTGAGCAGTACTTC. Residues: CASSARQGAGEQYF.

This clonotype was seen at least ten times. The chain recombines TRBV11-2 with TRBJ2-7; TRBD2 matches 8 bases. Germline V gene data show CDR1 as SGHAT and CDR2 as FQNNGV. V was pared by 3 bases and J by 9 bases, with 10 bases of the junction left unmatched. CDR3 length: 14 residues. The CDR3 region has the DNA TGTGCCAGCAGCTTGGGACTAGGGAGTGGGAGGCAGTACTTC. This encodes CASSLGLGSGRQYF.

This clonotype was recorded at least ten times. The rearrangement links TRBV28 to TRBJ1-5, with D maybe TRBD1 (6 bases). With 4 bases removed from V and 7 bases from J, the gap between germline ends came to 14 bases. The CDR3 spans 14 residues. Germline values: CDR1 MDHEN, CDR2 SYDVKM. The DNA for the CDR3 is TGTGCCAGCAGTTCCATAAGGGGGGGACAGCCCCAGCATTTT. Translating gives CASSSIRGGQPQHF.

This rearrangement joins TRBV7-2 to TRBJ2-1; the D call may be TRBD1 or TRBD2 (6 bases each). CDR1 SGHTA and CDR2 FQGNSA come from the germline V gene. Trimming stripped 5 bases from V and 5 bases from J, with 16 bases between. The length of the CDR3 is 15 residues. Written as DNA, the CDR3 is TGTGCCAGCAGCCCCCCTTTCGGGGGCCACAATGAGCAGTTCTTC. Amino acid sequence: CASSPPFGGHNEQFF.